Listed below are T cell receptor beta chains from one sample, sequenced in a study of blood T cell repertoires in COVID-19. Sequencing was performed with immunoSEQ multiplex PCR; in TCRdb, only in-frame clones are kept and a portion is missing. Of 44,000 or so clones in the sample, 69% were seen once. The sequenced material came from peripheral blood. These receptors were taken from an elderly man with acute or convalescent COVID-19. Each CDR3 is given with its conserved first and last residue. D genes are given only for firm matches. Clone size appears in some rows only: once, few, many, or a class for an expanded clone.

len	abundance	v_gene	j_gene	d_gene	CDR3nt	CDR3aa
14	once	TRBV6-5	TRBJ1-2	TRBD1	TGTGCCAGCAGTCACCGGGACAGGGTGCCTGGCTACACCTTC	CASSHRDRVPGYTF
14	once	TRBV7-9	TRBJ1-1	TRBD1	TGTGCCAGCAGCGACACGACAGGGGGCACTGAAGCTTTCTTT	CASSDTTGGTEAFF
14	.	TRBV19	TRBJ1-2	TRBD1	TGTGCCAGTAGTAAGCCTCAGGGGGGCTATGGCTACACCTTC	CASSKPQGGYGYTF
14	.	TRBV19	TRBJ1-1	.	TGTGCCAGCAAAGTGGGGGACATGAACACTGAAGCTTTCTTT	CASKVGDMNTEAFF
14	.	TRBV9	TRBJ1-3	.	TGTGCCAGCAGCGTAGGGACAGCGGGAAACACCATATATTTT	CASSVGTAGNTIYF
15	.	TRBV13	TRBJ2-7	.	TGTGCCAGCAGCAGCAGCTCCCGGGACTCATACGAGCAGTACTTC	CASSSSSRDSYEQYF
14	.	TRBV19	TRBJ1-1	TRBD1	TGTGCCAGTAGTCTTGTTCCAGGGGGTACTGAAGCTTTCTTT	CASSLVPGGTEAFF
16	.	TRBV18	TRBJ2-3	TRBD2	TGTGCCAGCTCACCGATTTCCGGGGGGGCCGGCGATACGCAGTATTTT	CASSPISGGAGDTQYF
13	.	TRBV19	TRBJ1-6	.	TGTGCCAGTCGCCCCGGAGAATTTTCACCCCTCCACTTT	CASRPGEFSPLHF
19	few	TRBV7-3	TRBJ2-1	.	TGTGCCAGCAGCCCGACCACAGGTGACACCACCAAATCCTACAATGAGCAGTTCTTC	CASSPTTGDTTKSYNEQFF
15	.	TRBV5-6	TRBJ2-1	TRBD2	TGTGCCAGCAGCCCCCCCCCGGGGGGCTACAATGAGCAGTTCTTC	CASSPPPGGYNEQFF
15	.	TRBV5-4	TRBJ1-2	TRBD1	TGTGCCAGCAGCAAGACAGGGTCCGGGAACTATGGCTACACCTTC	CASSKTGSGNYGYTF
20	few	TRBV19	TRBJ2-2	.	TGTGCCAGTAGTCCCTCCCCGGGGGGCCTACTAGCGCTGAACACCGGGGAGCTGTTTTTT	CASSPSPGGLLALNTGELFF
16	.	TRBV4-1	TRBJ2-7	TRBD1	TGCGCCAGCAGCCAAGCGGACAGGGGGCGACCCTACGAGCAGTACTTC	CASSQADRGRPYEQYF
13	.	TRBV7-2	TRBJ2-7	.	TGTGCCAGCAGCTTAACAGCTCTGGGCGAGCAGTACTTC	CASSLTALGEQYF
16	few	TRBV7-9	TRBJ1-1	TRBD1	TGTGCCAGCAGCTTAGAGAAGGGGGCGCTGGCCACTGAAGCTTTCTTT	CASSLEKGALATEAFF
14	.	TRBV7-9	TRBJ1-1	TRBD1	TGTGCCAGCAGCATACAGACAGGGGACACTGAAGCTTTCTTT	CASSIQTGDTEAFF
15	few	TRBV4-2	TRBJ1-2	TRBD1	TGTGCCAGCAGCCAGGCGGGACAGGGGACCTATGGCTACACCTTC	CASSQAGQGTYGYTF
16	.	TRBV15	TRBJ2-1	.	TGTGCCACCAGCAGAGGCGGAACTGGCTCCTACAATGAGCAGTTCTTC	CATSRGGTGSYNEQFF
15	.	TRBV2	TRBJ1-6	TRBD1	TGTGCCAGCAGTGGTCTTGAGACAGGGAATTCACCCCTCCACTTT	CASSGLETGNSPLHF
14	.	TRBV5-6	TRBJ1-1	.	TGTGCCAGCAGCTTGGGAGGTACGAACACTGAAGCTTTCTTT	CASSLGGTNTEAFF
15	medium-sized	TRBV9	TRBJ1-3	TRBD1	TGTGCCAGCAGCGGAGGACAGGAGCCTGGAAACACCATATATTTT	CASSGGQEPGNTIYF
12	.	TRBV30	TRBJ1-1	.	TGTGCCTACACGACAGGGAACACTGAAGCTTTCTTT	CAYTTGNTEAFF
14	.	TRBV30	TRBJ2-7	.	TGTGCCTGGAGCGTCGATGGTGTTCCTACCGAGCAGTACTTC	CAWSVDGVPTEQYF
14	.	TRBV27	TRBJ2-1	.	TGTGCCAGCAGTTTAGCGGGGCCCTACAATGAGCAGTTCTTC	CASSLAGPYNEQFF
17	.	TRBV10-3	TRBJ2-2	TRBD2	TGTGCCATCAGTGAGAGGCTAGCGGGAGGGCCCTCCGGGGAGCTGTTTTTT	CAISERLAGGPSGELFF
13	.	TRBV12-3/TRBV12-4	TRBJ1-2	.	TGTGCCAGCAGTTTGTATTTCAGGGATGGCTACACCTTC	CASSLYFRDGYTF
17	medium-sized	TRBV7-9	TRBJ2-7	TRBD2	TGTGCCAGCAGCTTACCTGTTCGGGGGGACGTGGGCTACGAGCAGTACTTC	CASSLPVRGDVGYEQYF
16	once	TRBV18	TRBJ1-5	.	TGTGCCAGCTCACCTGGAGTCAGCCATAGCAATCAGCCCCAGCATTTT	CASSPGVSHSNQPQHF
14	.	TRBV7-3	TRBJ2-7	.	TGTGCCAGCAGCCTAGCCCCGGGGTCCTACGAGCAGTACTTC	CASSLAPGSYEQYF
14	once	TRBV7-7	TRBJ2-2	.	TGTGCCAGCAGCATGGACAGCTGGACCGGGGAGCTGTTTTTT	CASSMDSWTGELFF
16	once	TRBV18	TRBJ2-3	.	TGTGCCAGCTCACCACCGCGCGGAGTGGCGGCAGATACGCAGTATTTT	CASSPPRGVAADTQYF
14	few	TRBV10-1	TRBJ2-3	TRBD2	TGCGCCAGCAGTCCCGGGAGGGCCGCAGATACGCAGTATTTT	CASSPGRAADTQYF
12	once	TRBV9	TRBJ2-3	.	TGTGCCAGCGGGGGGAGCACAGATACGCAGTATTTT	CASGGSTDTQYF
15	.	TRBV2	TRBJ2-2	TRBD1	TGTGCCAGCAGCCCAGGGACAGGGGGTGCCGGGGAGCTGTTTTTT	CASSPGTGGAGELFF
15	.	TRBV6-2/TRBV6-3	TRBJ2-5	TRBD2	TGTGCCAGCAGTTACGCTAGCGGGAGGGCCCAGACCCAGTACTTC	CASSYASGRAQTQYF
12	.	TRBV28	TRBJ2-7	TRBD2	TGTGCCAGCACCTTGGGACTAAATGAGCAGTACTTC	CASTLGLNEQYF
15	.	TRBV16	TRBJ1-2	.	TGTGCCAGCAGCCCTTTCCCCCCAGGGAACTATGGCTACACCTTC	CASSPFPPGNYGYTF
12	.	TRBV30	TRBJ1-2	.	TGTGCCTGGAAGCAGGGGACGGGGGGCTACACCTTC	CAWKQGTGGYTF
14	many	TRBV11-1	TRBJ1-1	.	TGTGCCAGCTCGGTGAACGGGTGGCGGACTGAAGCTTTCTTT	CASSVNGWRTEAFF
15	.	TRBV5-4	TRBJ2-5	.	TGTGCCAGCAGCTTGGAGGTAGAGCGCCAAGAGACCCAGTACTTC	CASSLEVERQETQYF
15	.	TRBV6-6	TRBJ2-2	TRBD1	TGTGCCAGCAGGCCCGGGACAGGGGCCACCGGGGAGCTGTTTTTT	CASRPGTGATGELFF